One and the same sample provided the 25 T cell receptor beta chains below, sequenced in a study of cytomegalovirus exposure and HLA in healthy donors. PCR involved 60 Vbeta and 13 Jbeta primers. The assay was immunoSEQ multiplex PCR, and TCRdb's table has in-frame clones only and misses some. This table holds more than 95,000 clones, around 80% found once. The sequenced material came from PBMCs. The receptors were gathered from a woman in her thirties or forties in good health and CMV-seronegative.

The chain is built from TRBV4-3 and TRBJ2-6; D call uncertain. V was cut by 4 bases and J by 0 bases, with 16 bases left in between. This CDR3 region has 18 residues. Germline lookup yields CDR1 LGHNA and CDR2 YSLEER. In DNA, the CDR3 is TGCGCCAGCAGCCGCTATACAGAACAGTCCTCTGGGGCCAACGTCCTGACTTTC. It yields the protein CASSRYTEQSSGANVLTF.

CDR3: CATSRDLGTVYQPQHF. CDR3 sequence (DNA): TGTGCCACCAGCAGAGATCTGGGGACAGTTTATCAGCCCCAGCATTTT. The V and J genes are TRBV15 and TRBJ1-5, with TRBD1 matching 7 bases. The CDR3 covers 16 residues. CDR1 is LNHNV and CDR2 is YYDKDF in the germline V gene (reference sequence). V dropped 0 bases and J dropped 5; count of bases not matched to a gene: 7.

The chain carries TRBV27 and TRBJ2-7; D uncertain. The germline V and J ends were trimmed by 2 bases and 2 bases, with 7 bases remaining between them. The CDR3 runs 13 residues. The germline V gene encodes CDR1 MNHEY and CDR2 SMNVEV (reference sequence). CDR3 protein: CASSLSRTYEQYF. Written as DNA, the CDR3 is TGTGCCAGCAGTTTAAGTAGAACCTACGAGCAGTACTTC.

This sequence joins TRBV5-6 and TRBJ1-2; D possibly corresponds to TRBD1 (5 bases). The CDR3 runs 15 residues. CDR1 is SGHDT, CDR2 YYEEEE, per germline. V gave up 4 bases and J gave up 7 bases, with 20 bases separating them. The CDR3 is CASSVPTQGLRGYTF. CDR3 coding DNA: TGTGCCAGCAGCGTCCCTACCCAGGGTTTACGTGGCTACACCTTC.

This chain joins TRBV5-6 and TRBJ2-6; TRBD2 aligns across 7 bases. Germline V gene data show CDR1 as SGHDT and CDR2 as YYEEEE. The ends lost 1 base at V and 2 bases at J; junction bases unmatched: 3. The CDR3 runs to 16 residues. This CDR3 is CASSLLGGAGANVLTF. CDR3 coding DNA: TGTGCCAGCAGCTTGCTTGGGGGGGCTGGGGCCAACGTCCTGACTTTC.

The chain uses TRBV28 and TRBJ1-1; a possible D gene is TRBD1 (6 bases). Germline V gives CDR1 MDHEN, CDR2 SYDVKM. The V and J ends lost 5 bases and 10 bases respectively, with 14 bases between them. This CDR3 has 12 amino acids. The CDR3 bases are TGTGCCAGCAGTATATCACAGGGTAGAGCTTTCTTT. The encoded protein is CASSISQGRAFF.

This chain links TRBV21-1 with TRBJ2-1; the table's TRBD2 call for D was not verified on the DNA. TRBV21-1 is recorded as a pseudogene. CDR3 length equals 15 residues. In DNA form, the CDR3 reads TGTGCCAGCAGCAAAGTGGGTCGGGAGGGCAATGAGCAGTTCTTC. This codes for CASSKVGREGNEQFF.

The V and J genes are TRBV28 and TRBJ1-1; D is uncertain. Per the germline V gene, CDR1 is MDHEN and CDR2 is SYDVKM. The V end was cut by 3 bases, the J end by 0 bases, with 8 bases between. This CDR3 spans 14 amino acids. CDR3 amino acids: CASSFVTLNTEAFF. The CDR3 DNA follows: TGTGCCAGCAGTTTTGTCACATTGAACACTGAAGCTTTCTTT.

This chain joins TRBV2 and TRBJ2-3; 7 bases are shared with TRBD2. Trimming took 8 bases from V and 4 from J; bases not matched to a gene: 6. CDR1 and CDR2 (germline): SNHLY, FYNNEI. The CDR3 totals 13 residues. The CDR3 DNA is TGTGCCAGCTCTGGGGGGAGGGCAGATACGCAGTATTTT. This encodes CASSGGRADTQYF.

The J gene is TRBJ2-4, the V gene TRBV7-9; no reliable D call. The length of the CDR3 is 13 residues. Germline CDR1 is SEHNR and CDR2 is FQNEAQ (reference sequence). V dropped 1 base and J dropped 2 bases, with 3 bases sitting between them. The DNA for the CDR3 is TGTGCCAGCAGCTTAGTAACCAAAAACATTCAGTACTTC. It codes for CASSLVTKNIQYF.

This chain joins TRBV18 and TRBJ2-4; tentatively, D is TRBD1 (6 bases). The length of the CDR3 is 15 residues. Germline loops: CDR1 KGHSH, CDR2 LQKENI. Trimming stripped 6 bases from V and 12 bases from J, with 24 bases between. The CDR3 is CASSPGQWATRGQYF. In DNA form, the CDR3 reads TGTGCCAGCTCTCCCGGACAGTGGGCTACTCGAGGTCAGTACTTC.

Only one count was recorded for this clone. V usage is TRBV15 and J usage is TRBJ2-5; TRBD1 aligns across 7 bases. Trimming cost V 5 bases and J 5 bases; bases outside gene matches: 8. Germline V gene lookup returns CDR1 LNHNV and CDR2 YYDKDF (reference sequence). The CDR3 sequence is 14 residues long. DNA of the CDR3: TGTGCCACCAGCCCCTCACGAGGGGGCGAGACCCAGTACTTC. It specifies CATSPSRGGETQYF.

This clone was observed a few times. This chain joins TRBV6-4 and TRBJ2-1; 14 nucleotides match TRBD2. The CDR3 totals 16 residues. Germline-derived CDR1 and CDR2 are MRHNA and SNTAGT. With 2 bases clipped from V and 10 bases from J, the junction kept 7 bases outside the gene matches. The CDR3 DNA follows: TGTGCCAGCAGTGACCGGGGGACTAGCGGGAGTGAAGAGCAGTTCTTC. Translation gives CASSDRGTSGSEEQFF.

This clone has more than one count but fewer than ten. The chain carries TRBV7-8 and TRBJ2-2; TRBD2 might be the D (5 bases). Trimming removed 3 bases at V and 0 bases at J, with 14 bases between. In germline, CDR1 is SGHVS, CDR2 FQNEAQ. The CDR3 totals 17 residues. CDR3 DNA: TGTGCCAGCAGCTTCTTGGAGGAGTCTGCGAACACCGGGGAGCTGTTTTTT. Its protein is CASSFLEESANTGELFF.

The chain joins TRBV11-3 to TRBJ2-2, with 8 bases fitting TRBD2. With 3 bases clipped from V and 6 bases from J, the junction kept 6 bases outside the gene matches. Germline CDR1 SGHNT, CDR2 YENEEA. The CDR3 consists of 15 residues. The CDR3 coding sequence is TGTGCCAGCAGCTTCCAAGCGGGAGTCCCCGGGGAGCTGTTTTTT. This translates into CASSFQAGVPGELFF.

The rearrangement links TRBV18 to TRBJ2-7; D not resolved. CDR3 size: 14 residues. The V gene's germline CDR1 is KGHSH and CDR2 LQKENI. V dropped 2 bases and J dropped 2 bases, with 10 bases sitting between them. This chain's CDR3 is CASSPYTSPYEQYF. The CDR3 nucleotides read TGTGCCAGCTCACCATACACGTCCCCCTACGAGCAGTACTTC. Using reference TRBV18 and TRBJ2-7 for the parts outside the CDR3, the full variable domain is NAGVMQNPRHLVRRRGQEARLRCSPMKGHSHVYWYRQLPEEGLKFMVYLQKENIIDESGMPKERFSAEFPKEGPSILRIQQVVRGDSAAYFCASSPYTSPYEQYFGPGTRLTVT.

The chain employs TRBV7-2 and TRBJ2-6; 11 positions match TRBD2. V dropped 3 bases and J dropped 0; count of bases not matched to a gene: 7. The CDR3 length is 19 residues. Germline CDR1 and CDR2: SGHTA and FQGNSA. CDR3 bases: TGTGCCAGCAGCTTCCCTAGCGGGAGGAAAAACTCTGGGGCCAACGTCCTGACTTTC. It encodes CASSFPSGRKNSGANVLTF.

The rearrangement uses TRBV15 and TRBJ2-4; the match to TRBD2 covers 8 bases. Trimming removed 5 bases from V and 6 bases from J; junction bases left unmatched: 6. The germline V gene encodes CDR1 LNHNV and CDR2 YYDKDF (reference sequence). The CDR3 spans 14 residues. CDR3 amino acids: CATSLAGPRNIQYF. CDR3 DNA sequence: TGTGCCACCAGCTTAGCGGGACCAAGAAACATTCAGTACTTC.

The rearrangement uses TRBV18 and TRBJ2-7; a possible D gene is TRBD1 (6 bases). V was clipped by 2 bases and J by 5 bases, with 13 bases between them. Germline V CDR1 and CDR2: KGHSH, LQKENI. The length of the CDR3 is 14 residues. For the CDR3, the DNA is TGTGCCAGCTCACCAGGGCAGGGGTATGACGAGCAGTACTTC. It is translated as CASSPGQGYDEQYF.

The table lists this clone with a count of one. CDR3 protein: CASSLLGVAGANEQFF. In DNA, the CDR3 is TGTGCCAGCAGTCTCCTTGGGGTAGCGGGGGCCAATGAGCAGTTCTTC. This chain joins TRBV27 and TRBJ2-1, with 9 nucleotides matching TRBD2. The CDR3 runs 16 residues. The J segment lost 6 bases and the V segment lost 5 bases, leaving 11 bases of the junction unmatched. Germline assignment: CDR1 MNHEY and CDR2 SMNVEV (reference sequence).

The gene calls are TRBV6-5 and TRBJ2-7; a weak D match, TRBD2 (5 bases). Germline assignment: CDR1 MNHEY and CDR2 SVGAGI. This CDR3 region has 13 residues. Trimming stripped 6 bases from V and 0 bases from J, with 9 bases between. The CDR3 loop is CASRWEFSYEQYF. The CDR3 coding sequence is TGTGCCAGCAGGTGGGAGTTCTCCTACGAGCAGTACTTC.

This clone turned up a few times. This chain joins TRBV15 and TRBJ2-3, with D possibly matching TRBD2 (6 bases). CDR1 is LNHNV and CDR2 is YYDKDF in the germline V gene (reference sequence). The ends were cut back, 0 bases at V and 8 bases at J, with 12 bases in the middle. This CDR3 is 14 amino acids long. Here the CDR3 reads CATSRDPGLGTQYF. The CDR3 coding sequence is TGTGCCACCAGCAGAGATCCGGGACTGGGTACGCAGTATTTT.

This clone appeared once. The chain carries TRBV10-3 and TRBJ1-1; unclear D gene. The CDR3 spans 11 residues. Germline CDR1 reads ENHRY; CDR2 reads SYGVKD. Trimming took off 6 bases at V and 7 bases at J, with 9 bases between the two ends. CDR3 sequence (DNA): TGTGCCATCAGGGAGACACGTGAAGCTTTCTTT. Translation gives CAIRETREAFF.

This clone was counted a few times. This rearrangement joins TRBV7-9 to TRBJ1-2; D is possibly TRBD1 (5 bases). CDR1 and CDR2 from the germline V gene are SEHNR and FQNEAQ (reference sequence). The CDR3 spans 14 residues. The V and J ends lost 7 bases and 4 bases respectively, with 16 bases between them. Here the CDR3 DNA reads TGTGCCAGCACTCCTGGATCGCAGGGCTATGGCTACACCTTC. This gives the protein CASTPGSQGYGYTF.

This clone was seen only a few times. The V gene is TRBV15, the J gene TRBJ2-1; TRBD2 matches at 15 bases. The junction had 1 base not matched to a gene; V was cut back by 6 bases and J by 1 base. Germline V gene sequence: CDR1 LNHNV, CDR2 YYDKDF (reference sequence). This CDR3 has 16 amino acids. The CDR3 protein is CATRGTSGRSYNEQFF. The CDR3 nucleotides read TGTGCCACCAGGGGGACTAGCGGGAGGTCCTACAATGAGCAGTTCTTC.